These 6 T cell receptor beta chains came from one sample sequenced in a study of tumor-infiltrating lymphocytes in primary liver carcinoma. For blood RNA, unsorted whole blood served as the source, and germline DNA was extracted too. TCR beta cDNA was made from around 460 ng total RNA with a constant-region primer. It was through three nested multiplex PCR rounds of slightly modified ARM-PCR that TCR beta libraries arose. Both of the initial two PCR rounds ran for about 9 cycles and employed TRBV1-TRBV30 forward primers alongside a C-beta reverse primer. One entry per CDR3 protein, called by TCRdb with MiXCR from the multiplex PCR reads. This sample yields about 180,000 distinct CDR3 sequences, of which about 60% are seen a single time; approximately 65% belongs to the top ten. Sequenced: peripheral blood. The receptors were sampled from a man in his forties or fifties with primary liver carcinoma and hepatitis B virus infection.

The rearrangement joins TRBV28 to TRBJ1-2; TRBD1 is a possible D gene (6 bases). Trimming removed 6 bases from V and 4 bases from J, with 21 bases in between. CDR3 length equals 16 residues. Germline CDR1 and CDR2: MDHEN and SYDVKM. The CDR3 coding sequence is TGTGCCAGCAGCTCCCCGGGGGCCTCCGCTAGCTATGGCTACACCTTC. Encoded protein: CASSSPGASASYGYTF.

On this clonotype: Mismatch with germline at one junction end may stem from a read error. V is TRBV7-8 and J is TRBJ2-1, with TRBD2 matching 10 bases. Germline V lookup: CDR1 SGHVS, CDR2 FQNEAQ. This CDR3 has 15 amino acids. CDR3 bases: TGTACCAGCACCCCAGGACTAGCGGATTACAATGAGCAGTTCTTC. Protein sequence: CTSTPGLADYNEQFF.

The chain recombines TRBV5-5 with TRBJ2-7; tentatively, D is TRBD2 (5 bases). In germline, CDR1 is SGHKS, CDR2 YYEKEE (reference sequence). Trimming pared 4 bases from V and 3 bases from J, leaving 11 bases between. The CDR3 consists of 13 residues. The CDR3 nucleotides are TGTGCCAGCAGCCGAATCCGGGACTACGAGCAGTACTTC. Amino acids: CASSRIRDYEQYF.

This clonotype was counted at least ten times. The chain couples TRBV29-1 to TRBJ2-7, with D perhaps assigned TRBD1 or TRBD2 (5 bases each). Trimming removed 2 bases from V and 6 bases from J, with 8 bases in between. This CDR3 contains 11 residues. From germline, CDR1 is SQVTM and CDR2 ANQGSEA. CDR3 bases: TGCAGCGTTGAACGGGGCGCCGAGCAGTACTTC. Translating gives CSVERGAEQYF.

This chain uses TRBV11-2 with TRBJ2-7; D uncertain. CDR3 length: 12 amino acids. Germline assignment: CDR1 SGHAT and CDR2 FQNNGV. The germline V and J ends were trimmed by 8 bases and 5 bases, with 13 bases remaining between them. CDR3 amino acids: CASGQVTHEQYF. In DNA form, the CDR3 reads TGTGCCAGCGGCCAGGTTACCCACGAGCAGTACTTC.

A remark on this clonotype: This is likely a read error, given that the CDR3 carries no conserved phenylalanine or tryptophan at its end. The V gene is TRBV11-2, the J gene TRBJ2-1, with 8 bases fitting TRBD2. Germline V gene data show CDR1 as SGHAT and CDR2 as FQNNGV. CDR3 size: 12 residues. Losses at the gene ends were 9 bases for V and 9 bases for J; bases not matched to a gene: 7. The CDR3 sequence: CASSGVGGEQFS. The CDR3 DNA is TGTGCCAGTAGCGGGGTGGGGGGTGAGCAGTTCTCC.